The entry that follows covers one T cell receptor beta chain sequence. The antigen remains undetermined. All donors qualified as healthy HIV-negative adults and had experienced no recent acute infections or vaccinations. The data are from a study of shared clonotypes between healthy human individuals. Overall study: A donor's plate count was three for CD4 naive and three for CD4 memory; CD8 naive had two and CD8 memory one.

The CDR3 length is 15 residues. From germline, CDR1 is SGHVS and CDR2 FQNEAQ. The ends were cut back, 4 bases at V and 1 base at J, with 11 bases in the middle. Every subset's genomic DNA went evenly onto several immunoSEQ plates. This table comes from immunoSEQ multiplex PCR, and its TCRdb copy is limited to in-frame clones, with some not included. The data hold about 2.4 million clones, with roughly 93% observed a single time. Study-wide results and limits: Few donors restricted represented genetic and exposure-history diversity.

The sequence derives from a man aged 18 to 29 in good health. Some clones in this sample may be carry-over from other donors' samples. The chain is built from TRBV7-8 and TRBJ2-1; D is unclear. Material: naive CD4+ T cells from PBMCs. Subset meaning: CD45RA+ positively selected. The CDR3 bases are TGTGCCAGCAGCTCCCGCCCGGGTTCCTACAATGAGCAGTTCTTC. Amino acid sequence: CASSSRPGSYNEQFF.